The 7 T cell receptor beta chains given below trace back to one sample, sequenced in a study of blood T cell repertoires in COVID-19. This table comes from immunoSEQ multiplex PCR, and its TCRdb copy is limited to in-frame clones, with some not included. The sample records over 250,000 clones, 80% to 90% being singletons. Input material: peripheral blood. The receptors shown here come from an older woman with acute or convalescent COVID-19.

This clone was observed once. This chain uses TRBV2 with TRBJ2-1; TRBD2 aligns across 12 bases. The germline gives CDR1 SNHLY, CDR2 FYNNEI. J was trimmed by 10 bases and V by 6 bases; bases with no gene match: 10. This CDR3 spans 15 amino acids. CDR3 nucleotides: TGTGCCAGCAGCGACCTACTAGCGGGGGGAGGCGAGCAGTTCTTC. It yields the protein CASSDLLAGGGEQFF.

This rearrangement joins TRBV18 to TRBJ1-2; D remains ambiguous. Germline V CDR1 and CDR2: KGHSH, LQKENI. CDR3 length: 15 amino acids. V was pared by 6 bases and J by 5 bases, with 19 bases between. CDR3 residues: CASSASQTSTYGYTF. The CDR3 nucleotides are TGTGCCAGCTCGGCCAGCCAGACATCCACTTATGGCTACACCTTC.

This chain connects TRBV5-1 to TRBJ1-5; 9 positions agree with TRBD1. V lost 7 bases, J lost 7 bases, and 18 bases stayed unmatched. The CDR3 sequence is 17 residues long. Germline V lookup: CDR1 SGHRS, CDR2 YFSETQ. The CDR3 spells CASAPDPPGTGYQPQHF. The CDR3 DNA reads TGCGCCAGCGCGCCGGACCCGCCCGGGACAGGGTACCAGCCCCAGCATTTT.

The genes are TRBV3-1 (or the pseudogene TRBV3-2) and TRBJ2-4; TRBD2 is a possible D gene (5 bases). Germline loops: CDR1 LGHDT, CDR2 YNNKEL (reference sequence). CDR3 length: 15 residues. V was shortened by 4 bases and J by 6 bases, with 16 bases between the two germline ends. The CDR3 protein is CASSRYSGGRNIQYF. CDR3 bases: TGTGCCAGCAGCCGATACTCAGGAGGTAGAAACATTCAGTACTTC.

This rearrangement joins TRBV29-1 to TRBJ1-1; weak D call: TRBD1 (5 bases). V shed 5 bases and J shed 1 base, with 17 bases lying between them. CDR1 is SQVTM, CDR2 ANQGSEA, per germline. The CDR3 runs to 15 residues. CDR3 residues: CSVQERGRWNTEAFF. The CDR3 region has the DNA TGCAGCGTTCAGGAAAGGGGTAGGTGGAACACTGAAGCTTTCTTT.

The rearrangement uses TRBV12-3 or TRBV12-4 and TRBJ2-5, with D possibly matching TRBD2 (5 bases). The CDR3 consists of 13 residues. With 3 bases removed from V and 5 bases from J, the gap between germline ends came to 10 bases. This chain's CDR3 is CASSFGAEETQYF. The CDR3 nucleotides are TGTGCCAGCAGTTTTGGAGCGGAGGAGACCCAGTACTTC.

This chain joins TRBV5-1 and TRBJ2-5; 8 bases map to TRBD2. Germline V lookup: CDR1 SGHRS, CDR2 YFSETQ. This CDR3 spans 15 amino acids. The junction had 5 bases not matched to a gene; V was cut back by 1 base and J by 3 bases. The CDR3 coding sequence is TGCGCCAGCAGCTTGAATAGCGGGGACAAAGAGACCCAGTACTTC. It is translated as CASSLNSGDKETQYF.